Included here is one T cell receptor (beta chain) sequence, with context. Antigen: not known. The sample belongs to a study of monozygotic twins with cystic fibrosis. Overall study results and limits: No link emerged between shared CDR3 counts and age, concordance or severity. Median Simpson clonality of 0.0095 suggested naive T cells predominated.

With 3 bases removed from V and 0 bases from J, the gap between germline ends came to 9 bases. CDR3 length: 15 residues. In germline, CDR1 is WNHNN, CDR2 SYGVQD (reference sequence). TCRdb keeps only in-frame clones here, not all; method: immunoSEQ multiplex PCR. The sample lists some 10,000 clones, 99% seen once, with roughly 0.45% in the top ten. V is TRBV10-1 and J is TRBJ2-1, with TRBD2 as a possible D gene (6 bases). This sequence was found in a man in his late teens or twenties with cystic fibrosis. The sequencing input was blood. The CDR3 DNA reads as TGCGCCAGCAGTGATGGACTAATCTCCTACAATGAGCAGTTCTTC. It translates to CASSDGLISYNEQFF.